These T cell receptor beta chains were read from a single sample in a study of blood T cells in healthy people across ages. TCRdb processed the 5' RACE reads anew with MiXCR; each CDR3 protein has one entry. The top ten clones hold approximately 10% of a sample with roughly 1.7 million distinct CDR3 sequences, about 35% of them seen once. Sequencing was performed on blood. The source is a woman in her twenties or thirties in good health. CDR3s include the opening cysteine and the closing phenylalanine or tryptophan. D genes are given only for firm matches. Rows may omit the clone size; those that give it use once, few, many or a size class.

cdr3_aa cdr3_nt j_call v_call d_call clone_size cdr3_length
CASSYSWRGYEQYF TGTGCCAGCAGTTACTCTTGGCGGGGTTACGAGCAGTACTTC TRBJ2-7 TRBV6-5 - few 14
CSASPGAQGARGYGYTF TGCAGTGCTAGTCCCGGCGCTCAGGGAGCCCGAGGCTATGGCTACACCTTC TRBJ1-2 TRBV20-1 - - 17
CASGLVQGTRNEQFF TGTGCTAGTGGTTTGGTACAGGGAACAAGGAATGAGCAGTTCTTC TRBJ2-1 TRBV12-5 - few 15
CSVARQGLTDTQYF TGCAGCGTTGCCCGACAGGGGCTCACAGATACGCAGTATTTT TRBJ2-3 TRBV29-1 TRBD1 many 14
CSARVTSGREQYF TGCAGTGCTAGAGTCACTAGCGGGAGGGAGCAGTACTTC TRBJ2-7 TRBV20-1 TRBD2 few 13
CSALGLAGVFEQYF TGCAGTGCTCTAGGACTAGCGGGAGTTTTCGAGCAGTACTTC TRBJ2-7 TRBV20-1 TRBD2 few 14
CASNFRGPDTQYF TGTGCCAGCAACTTCAGGGGGCCAGATACGCAGTATTTT TRBJ2-3 TRBV12-3/TRBV12-4 TRBD1 - 13
CSVAYNEQYF TGCAGCGTTGCTTACAATGAGCAGTACTTC TRBJ2-7 TRBV29-1 - - 10
CASSTSGRSHEQYF TGTGCCAGCAGTACTAGCGGGAGGTCCCACGAGCAGTACTTC TRBJ2-7 TRBV27 TRBD2 - 14
CASSQGRAGSHEQYF TGTGCCAGCAGCCAGGGTAGGGCAGGTTCCCACGAGCAGTACTTC TRBJ2-7 TRBV3-1 - - 15
CASSQVGGGANVLTF TGCGCCAGCAGCCAAGTTGGAGGTGGGGCCAACGTCCTGACTTTC TRBJ2-6 TRBV4-1 - few 15
CSARDRSGGAYEQYF TGCAGTGCTAGAGATCGAAGCGGGGGGGCCTACGAGCAGTACTTC TRBJ2-7 TRBV20-1 TRBD2 once 15
CSVLAGGGNIQYF TGCAGTGTTCTAGCGGGAGGGGGAAACATTCAGTACTTC TRBJ2-4 TRBV20-1 TRBD2 few 13
CASTTRADSYEQYF TGTGCCAGCACCACCCGCGCTGATTCCTACGAGCAGTACTTC TRBJ2-7 TRBV7-9 - many 14
CASSSKDRGRGKNTEAFF TGTGCCAGCAGTTCGAAAGACAGGGGGCGCGGGAAGAACACTGAAGCTTTCTTT TRBJ1-1 TRBV12-3/TRBV12-4 TRBD1 - 18
CASSGQGKNYGYTF TGTGCCAGCAGTGGACAGGGAAAAAACTATGGCTACACCTTC TRBJ1-2 TRBV7-9 TRBD1 few 14
CASSSAKEGPDTQYF TGTGCCAGTAGTTCCGCTAAAGAGGGGCCAGATACGCAGTATTTT TRBJ2-3 TRBV19 - - 15
CASSNPGGSSYNEQFF TGTGCCAGCAGCAATCCCGGAGGGAGCTCCTACAATGAGCAGTTCTTC TRBJ2-1 TRBV7-9 - few 16
CASSPQWGGETQYF TGTGCCAGCAGTCCCCAGTGGGGAGGTGAGACCCAGTACTTC TRBJ2-5 TRBV3-1 - few 14
CASRRAAGNTIYF TGTGCCAGCCGCAGAGCAGCTGGAAACACCATATATTTT TRBJ1-3 TRBV27 - - 13
CASSSTGGAHTEAFF TGTGCCAGCAGCTCGACGGGGGGCGCGCACACTGAAGCTTTCTTT TRBJ1-1 TRBV7-2 - - 15
CSARDRGRGYEQFF TGCAGTGCTAGAGATCGCGGGAGAGGCTATGAGCAGTTCTTC TRBJ2-1 TRBV20-1 TRBD2 - 14
CASSGGARDTQYF TGTGCCAGCAGCGGTGGGGCGAGAGATACGCAGTATTTT TRBJ2-3 TRBV7-2 - many 13
CASSVVKRQGGSYNEQFF TGTGCCAGCAGTGTAGTGAAGCGACAGGGGGGATCCTACAATGAGCAGTTCTTC TRBJ2-1 TRBV2 TRBD1 few 18
CSATPEPNTEAFF TGCAGTGCTACCCCGGAGCCGAACACTGAAGCTTTCTTT TRBJ1-1 TRBV20-1 - - 13
CASTPTSLRETQYF TGTGCCAGCACCCCGACTAGCCTCCGGGAGACCCAGTACTTC TRBJ2-5 TRBV2 TRBD2 - 14
CAIRDPPDTQYF TGTGCCATCAGAGACCCGCCGGATACGCAGTATTTT TRBJ2-3 TRBV10-3 - - 12
CSARPGTGGKAQHF TGCAGTGCTAGACCCGGGACAGGGGGTAAGGCCCAGCATTTT TRBJ1-5 TRBV20-1 TRBD1 - 14
CASSLDRVNTIYF TGTGCCAGCTCACTGGACAGGGTGAACACCATATATTTT TRBJ1-3 TRBV18 TRBD1 - 13
CASRDDYEQYF TGTGCCAGCAGGGACGACTACGAGCAGTACTTC TRBJ2-7 TRBV6-5 - few 11
CASSFGPEAFF TGTGCCAGCAGCTTCGGGCCTGAAGCTTTCTTT TRBJ1-1 TRBV7-9 - few 11
CASRIGLAAKGPTGELFF TGCGCCAGCAGAATCGGACTAGCGGCCAAGGGACCAACCGGGGAGCTGTTTTTT TRBJ2-2 TRBV4-1 TRBD2 - 18
CASRVVTESLEAFF TGTGCCAGCAGGGTCGTTACAGAGTCTTTGGAAGCTTTCTTT TRBJ1-1 TRBV6-1 - - 14
CASSLDPSHEQYF TGCGCCAGCAGCTTGGACCCATCCCACGAGCAGTACTTC TRBJ2-7 TRBV5-1 - - 13
CASRDRNYGYTF TGTGCCAGCAGGGACAGAAACTATGGCTACACCTTC TRBJ1-2 TRBV12-3/TRBV12-4 - many 12
CASSLLRPFNEQFF TGTGCCAGCAGTTTATTAAGACCTTTTAATGAGCAGTTCTTC TRBJ2-1 TRBV27 - - 14
CASSQGPQDRGYGNEQYF TGTGCCAGCAGCCAAGGTCCCCAGGACAGGGGCTATGGCAACGAGCAGTACTTC TRBJ2-7 TRBV14 TRBD1 few 18
CASSRITGTVTDTQYF TGTGCCAGCAGCCGAATCACAGGGACAGTCACAGATACGCAGTATTTT TRBJ2-3 TRBV11-2 TRBD1 few 16
CAITNRGSGNTIYF TGTGCCATCACCAATAGGGGCTCTGGAAACACCATATATTTT TRBJ1-3 TRBV10-3 - - 14
CATSDRLDFETQYF TGTGCCACCAGTGATAGGCTAGATTTCGAGACCCAGTACTTC TRBJ2-5 TRBV24-1 - few 14
CASSLAGLAGGTSYNEQFF TGCGCCAGCAGCTTGGCCGGGCTAGCGGGGGGCACCTCCTACAATGAGCAGTTCTTC TRBJ2-1 TRBV5-1 TRBD2 few 19
CASSRDLDSNQPQHF TGTGCCAGCAGCCGAGATCTAGATAGCAATCAGCCCCAGCATTTT TRBJ1-5 TRBV4-2 - - 15
CASSYQSTGELFF TGTGCCAGCAGTTACCAATCCACCGGGGAGCTGTTTTTT TRBJ2-2 TRBV6-2/TRBV6-3 - - 13
CASSYSPSRGQETQYF TGTGCCAGCAGTTACTCCCCGTCCCGGGGGCAAGAGACCCAGTACTTC TRBJ2-5 TRBV6-6 - - 16
CASSLAGIGTGELFF TGTGCCAGCAGTTTAGCTGGGATCGGCACCGGGGAGCTGTTTTTT TRBJ2-2 TRBV27 - - 15
CASSLRREGPYTF TGTGCCAGCAGCCTACGCCGGGAGGGACCTTACACCTTC TRBJ1-2 TRBV2 - - 13
CASSPLTGANVLTF TGTGCCAGCAGCCCCCTCACAGGGGCCAACGTCCTGACTTTC TRBJ2-6 TRBV4-2 - many 14
CATSAGVQGETQYF TGTGCCACCTCGGCGGGGGTCCAGGGAGAGACCCAGTACTTC TRBJ2-5 TRBV6-2/TRBV6-3 TRBD2 - 14
CASSQGERGTGYTF TGTGCCAGCAGCCAAGGAGAGCGGGGGACTGGCTACACCTTC TRBJ1-2 TRBV3-1 - - 14
CSARVVSGVNTEAFF TGCAGTGCTAGAGTGGTCTCCGGCGTGAACACTGAAGCTTTCTTT TRBJ1-1 TRBV20-1 - - 15
CASSQSGRADTQYF TGTGCCAGCAGTCAAAGCGGGAGGGCAGATACGCAGTATTTT TRBJ2-3 TRBV12-3/TRBV12-4 TRBD2 many 14
CVSSSRDGVYEQYF TGTGTCAGCAGCTCCCGGGACGGAGTCTACGAGCAGTACTTC TRBJ2-7 TRBV7-6 - once 14
CASSEIAGGQGDTQYF TGCGCCAGCAGCGAAATAGCGGGGGGGCAGGGAGATACGCAGTATTTT TRBJ2-3 TRBV5-1 TRBD2 - 16
CATSRESGLNYGYTF TGTGCCACCAGCAGAGAGTCTGGCCTCAACTATGGCTACACCTTC TRBJ1-2 TRBV15 - - 15
CSARDGEGYEQYF TGCAGTGCTAGAGATGGGGAGGGATACGAGCAGTACTTC TRBJ2-7 TRBV20-1 TRBD2 - 13
CSANSGQGSEQYF TGCAGTGCTAATAGCGGACAGGGCTCCGAGCAGTACTTC TRBJ2-7 TRBV20-1 TRBD1 - 13
CATSRAGTGYYEQYF TGTGCCACCAGCAGGGCCGGGACAGGGTATTACGAGCAGTACTTC TRBJ2-7 TRBV15 TRBD1 - 15
CASSAVVGGDEQFF TGTGCCAGCAGCGCAGTGGTTGGGGGAGATGAGCAGTTCTTC TRBJ2-1 TRBV7-8 - few 14
CAGSRTRGNEQFF TGTGCCGGCAGCCGAACAAGGGGCAATGAGCAGTTCTTC TRBJ2-1 TRBV3-1 - - 13